These 14 T cell receptor beta chains were all obtained from the same sample, sequenced in a study of blood T cell repertoires in COVID-19. Produced via immunoSEQ multiplex PCR; TCRdb's table is partial and in-frame only. The sample shows 200,000 to 300,000 clones, around 90% of them seen only once. Input material: peripheral blood. The receptors here all came from a man aged 55 to 69 who had recovered from COVID-19.

V and J are TRBV7-2 and TRBJ2-2; TRBD2 agrees at 11 bases. The CDR3 sequence is 17 residues long. V trimming: 8 bases; J trimming: 2 bases; junction bases outside the gene matches: 10. Germline-derived CDR1 and CDR2 are SGHTA and FQGNSA. CDR3 protein: CASPNPSGGSNTGELFF. The CDR3 nucleotides are TGTGCCAGCCCCAACCCTAGCGGGGGGTCAAACACCGGGGAGCTGTTTTTT.

This chain joins TRBV19 and TRBJ2-7; D is possibly TRBD2 (5 bases). V lost 3 bases and J lost 2, with 8 bases in between. Germline loops: CDR1 LNHDA, CDR2 SQIVND (reference sequence). This CDR3 is built from 13 residues. The DNA of the CDR3 is TGTGCCAGTAGTATCGGGGTCGCCTACGAGCAGTACTTC. The encoded protein is CASSIGVAYEQYF. Complete variable domain (other parts from reference TRBV19 and TRBJ2-7): DGGITQSPKYLFRKEGQNVTLSCEQNLNHDAMYWYRQDPGQGLRLIYYSQIVNDFQKGDIAEGYSVSREKKESFPLTVTSAQKNPTAFYLCASSIGVAYEQYFGPGTRLTVT.

This clone was detected only once. The chain links TRBV5-6 to TRBJ2-5; TRBD1 is a possible D gene (5 bases). Trimming removed 1 base from V and 4 bases from J, with 11 bases in between. The CDR3 is 14 residues long. Germline V lookup: CDR1 SGHDT, CDR2 YYEEEE. CDR3 loop: CASSLTDIAETQYF. The CDR3 DNA follows: TGTGCCAGCAGCTTGACGGACATAGCAGAGACCCAGTACTTC. Together with reference TRBV5-6 and TRBJ2-5, the CDR3 gives the full variable domain: DAGVTQSPTHLIKTRGQQVTLRCSPKSGHDTVSWYQQALGQGPQFIFQYYEEEERQRGNFPDRFSGHQFPNYSSELNVNALLLGDSALYLCASSLTDIAETQYFGPGTRLLVL.

This chain uses TRBV6-1 with TRBJ2-3; 7 bases fit TRBD2. The J segment lost 6 bases and the V segment lost 2 bases, leaving 8 bases of the junction unmatched. CDR3 size: 15 residues. Germline assignment: CDR1 MNHNS and CDR2 SASEGT. The DNA of the CDR3 is TGTGCCAGCAGTGAAAGGGCGGGGGTCGTCGATACGCAGTATTTT. This codes for CASSERAGVVDTQYF.

The V and J genes are TRBV5-6 and TRBJ1-1; D is possibly TRBD1 (6 bases). The CDR3 totals 12 residues. CDR1 and CDR2 (germline): SGHDT, YYEEEE. The V and J ends lost 3 bases and 7 bases respectively, with 10 bases between them. The CDR3 loop is CASSWGHREAFF. CDR3 nucleotides: TGTGCCAGCAGCTGGGGACACCGTGAAGCTTTCTTT.

This clone was seen more than once but under ten times. The gene calls are TRBV19 and TRBJ1-5; TRBD1 aligns across 9 bases. CDR3 size: 15 residues. Germline V lookup: CDR1 LNHDA, CDR2 SQIVND (reference sequence). With V trimmed by 4 bases and J by 4 bases, 5 bases remained unmatched. The CDR3 coding sequence is TGTGCCAGTAGTAGACAGGGGGAGAATAATCAGCCCCAGCATTTT. This translates into CASSRQGENNQPQHF.

The chain is built from TRBV21-1 and TRBJ2-5; the DNA was not compared with TRBD2, the D call given in the table. TRBV21-1 is annotated as a pseudogene. The CDR3 has 14 amino acids. Here the CDR3 reads CASSPRSAGETQYF. CDR3 DNA sequence: TGTGCCAGCAGCCCCCGGTCCGCGGGGGAGACCCAGTACTTC.

There are a few counts of this clone. The chain carries TRBV28 and TRBJ1-1, with D uncertain. Germline-derived CDR1 and CDR2 are MDHEN and SYDVKM. CDR3 length equals 14 residues. Deletions cut 1 base from V and 1 base from J, with 7 bases between. In DNA form, the CDR3 reads TGTGCCAGCAGTTTATATACCGGGAACACTGAAGCTTTCTTT. Its translation: CASSLYTGNTEAFF.

The CDR3 here is CASSPPRGSNQPQHF. The CDR3 coding sequence is TGTGCCAGCAGTCCCCCTAGGGGTAGCAATCAGCCCCAGCATTTT. The V call is TRBV28, the J call TRBJ1-5, with D perhaps matching TRBD1 (5 bases). The CDR3 covers 15 residues. Germline CDR1 MDHEN, CDR2 SYDVKM. The germline V and J ends were trimmed by 5 bases and 0 bases, with 11 bases remaining between them.

This clone appeared once. The V and J genes are TRBV5-1 and TRBJ2-5, with 11 bases aligning to TRBD1. The CDR3 has 15 residues. J lost 4 bases, V lost 4 bases, and 6 bases had no gene match. CDR1 is SGHRS, CDR2 YFSETQ, per germline. The CDR3 here is CASSPFGTGGETQYF. The CDR3 DNA reads TGCGCCAGCAGCCCGTTCGGGACAGGGGGAGAGACCCAGTACTTC.

This sequence joins TRBV6-5 and TRBJ2-3; 10 nucleotides match TRBD2. The germline CDR1 and CDR2 sequences are MNHEY and SVGAGI. This CDR3 is built from 16 residues. Trimming at V came to 4 bases and at J to 4 bases, leaving 8 bases not matched to a gene. DNA for the CDR3: TGTGCCAGCAGTTTGGAAGCGGGGGGGCCCGCAGATACGCAGTATTTT. Its protein product is CASSLEAGGPADTQYF.

The count of this clone is one. The chain has TRBV5-1 and TRBJ2-3; 9 nucleotides agree with TRBD1. The V gene end was trimmed by 3 bases and the J gene end by 2 bases; junction bases not matched to a gene: 4. The CDR3 length is 15 residues. Per germline, CDR1 SGHRS and CDR2 YFSETQ. Written as DNA, the CDR3 is TGCGCCAGCAGCTCCTACAGGGGGCCCACAGATACGCAGTATTTT. Translated: CASSSYRGPTDTQYF.

The chain employs TRBV25-1 and TRBJ1-1; D is perhaps TRBD1 (5 bases). The CDR3 runs to 14 residues. Germline V lookup: CDR1 MGHDK, CDR2 SYGVNS. The V and J ends lost 9 bases and 3 bases respectively, with 17 bases between them. The CDR3 DNA is TGTGCCAGTCCGAGTGGGGGGGAAGACACTGAAGCTTTCTTT. Translated: CASPSGGEDTEAFF. Looking up the rest from reference TRBV25-1 and TRBJ1-1 gives the full variable domain: EADIYQTPRYLVIGTGKKITLECSQTMGHDKMYWYQQDPGMELHLIHYSYGVNSTEKGDLSSESTVSRIRTEHFPLTLESARPSHTSQYLCASPSGGEDTEAFFGQGTRLTVV.

The chain combines TRBV5-1 with TRBJ1-4, with D perhaps TRBD1 (6 bases). The CDR3 spans 14 residues. Trimming took off 1 base at V and 7 bases at J, with 11 bases between the two ends. Germline CDR1 SGHRS, CDR2 YFSETQ. The DNA of the CDR3 is TGCGCCAGCAGCTTGAGCAGGGGTAGTGAAAAACTGTTTTTT. Its protein product is CASSLSRGSEKLFF.